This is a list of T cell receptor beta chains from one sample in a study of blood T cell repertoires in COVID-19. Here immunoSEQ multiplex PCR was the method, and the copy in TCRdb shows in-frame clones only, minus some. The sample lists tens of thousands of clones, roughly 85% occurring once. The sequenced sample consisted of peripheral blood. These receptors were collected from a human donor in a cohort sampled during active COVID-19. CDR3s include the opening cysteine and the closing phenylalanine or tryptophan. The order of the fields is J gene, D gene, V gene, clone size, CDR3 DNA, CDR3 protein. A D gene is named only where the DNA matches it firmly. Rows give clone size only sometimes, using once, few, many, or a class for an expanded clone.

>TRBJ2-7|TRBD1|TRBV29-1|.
TGCAGCGTTGAATTGAGACAGGGTTACGAGCAGTACTTC
CSVELRQGYEQYF
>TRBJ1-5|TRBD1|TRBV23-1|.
TGCGCCAGCAGTCAATCCTCGACAGGGGGACAGCCCCAGCATTTT
CASSQSSTGGQPQHF
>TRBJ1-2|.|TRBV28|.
TGTGCCAGCAGGGCACTCCAGGGAGGCTACACCTTC
CASRALQGGYTF
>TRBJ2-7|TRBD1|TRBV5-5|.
TGTGCCAGCAGCTCGACCCGGGACAGGCGGTACTACGAGCAGTACTTC
CASSSTRDRRYYEQYF
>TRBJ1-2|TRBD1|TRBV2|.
TGTGCCAGCATCCGGACAGGGGTGAACTATGGCTACACCTTC
CASIRTGVNYGYTF
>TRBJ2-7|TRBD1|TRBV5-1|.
TGCGCCAGCAGCCCCCAACAGGGGGGTACCTACGAGCAGTACTTC
CASSPQQGGTYEQYF
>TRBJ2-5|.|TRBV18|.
TGTGCCAGCACATCAGGGGTCGGGCAAGAGACCCAGTACTTC
CASTSGVGQETQYF
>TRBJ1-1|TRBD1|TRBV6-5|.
TGTGCCAGCAGTTACTCGAGGGGCAGGGGGCCTACTGAAGCTTTCTTT
CASSYSRGRGPTEAFF
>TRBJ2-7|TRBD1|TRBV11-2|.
TGTGCCAGCAGCTTAGGCCGGGACAGACGCTACGAGCAGTACTTC
CASSLGRDRRYEQYF
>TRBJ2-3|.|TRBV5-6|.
TGTGCCAGCAGCTTGGTAGGGGTTCGGACAGATACGCAGTATTTT
CASSLVGVRTDTQYF
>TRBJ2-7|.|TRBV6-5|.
TGTGCCAGCAGTAACCGCAGGGTTGCCCACGAGCAGTACTTC
CASSNRRVAHEQYF
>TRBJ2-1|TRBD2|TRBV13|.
TGTGCCAGCAGCTTACTAGCGGGAGTCCGGTACAATGAGCAGTTCTTC
CASSLLAGVRYNEQFF
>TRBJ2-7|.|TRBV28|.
TGTGCCAGCAGTTTGGGCAGGGCCCACGAGCAGTACTTC
CASSLGRAHEQYF
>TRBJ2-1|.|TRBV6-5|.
TGTGCCAGCAAGTCTAGTGGAAATGAGCAGTTCTTC
CASKSSGNEQFF
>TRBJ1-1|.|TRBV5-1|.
TGCGCCAGCAGTTCAGGCTGGGGGGATGCGGTTGAAGCTTTCTTT
CASSSGWGDAVEAFF
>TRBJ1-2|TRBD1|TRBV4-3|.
TGCGCCAGCAGCCAAGACGTACAGGGGTCTTACTATGGCTACACCTTC
CASSQDVQGSYYGYTF
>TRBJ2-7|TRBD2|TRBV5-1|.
TGCGCCAGCAGTCGGGGGACTAGCGGGAGAGTCAACGAGCAGTACTTC
CASSRGTSGRVNEQYF
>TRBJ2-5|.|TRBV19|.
TGTGCCAGTAGTATGGGGGCGGCGGGTCCAGAGACCCAGTACTTC
CASSMGAAGPETQYF
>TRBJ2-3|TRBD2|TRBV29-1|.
TGCAGCGTTACTAGCGGGAGGGCCGGAGATACGCAGTATTTT
CSVTSGRAGDTQYF
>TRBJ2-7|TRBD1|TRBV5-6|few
TGTGCCAGCAGTAGAGACTGGGACAGGGGCTACGAGCAGTACTTC
CASSRDWDRGYEQYF
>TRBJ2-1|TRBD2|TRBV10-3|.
TGTGCCATCAGTGAGCGGGAGGGCCCTGGAAATGAGCAGTTCTTC
CAISEREGPGNEQFF
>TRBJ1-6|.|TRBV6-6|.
TGTGCCAGCAGTTCAGAGAGGTCTGCACCCCTCCACTTT
CASSSERSAPLHF
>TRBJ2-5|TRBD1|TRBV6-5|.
TGTGCCAGCAGAGACAGGGGGCTTGGGGAGACCCAGTACTTC
CASRDRGLGETQYF
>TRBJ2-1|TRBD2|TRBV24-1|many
TGTGCCACCAGTGATACCTCTAGCTCTCGCGGGAGGTCCTCCCCCTACAATGAGCAGTTCTTC
CATSDTSSSRGRSSPYNEQFF
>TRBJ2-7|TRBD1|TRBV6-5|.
TGTGCCAGCAGTTACTCGACAGGGGAGCAGTACTTC
CASSYSTGEQYF
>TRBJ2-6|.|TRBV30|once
TGTGCCTGGAGTGTAACCCGGGGTGGGGCCAACGTCCTGACTTTC
CAWSVTRGGANVLTF
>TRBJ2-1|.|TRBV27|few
TGTGCCAGCAGACGAGGACAGAGCTCCTACAATGAGCAGTTCTTC
CASRRGQSSYNEQFF
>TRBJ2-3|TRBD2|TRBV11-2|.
TGTGCCAGCAGCTTAGGCGGGAGATTAAATACGCAGTATTTT
CASSLGGRLNTQYF
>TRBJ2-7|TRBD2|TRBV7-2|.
TGTGCCAGCAGCTTTAGCGGGACCGCCGAGCAGTACTTC
CASSFSGTAEQYF
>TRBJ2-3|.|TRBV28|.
TGTGCCAGCAAGGACAGAAAGACCTACACAGATACGCAGTATTTT
CASKDRKTYTDTQYF
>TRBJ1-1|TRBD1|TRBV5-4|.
TGTGCCAGCAGCCGTAAGGGACAGGTTACTGAAGCTTTCTTT
CASSRKGQVTEAFF
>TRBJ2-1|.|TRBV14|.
TGTGCCAGCAGCCAAGGGAGCAGGGTCTACAATGAGCAGTTCTTC
CASSQGSRVYNEQFF
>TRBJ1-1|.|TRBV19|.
TGTGCCAGTAGTATCGGGGGGGCAAACACTGAAGCTTTCTTT
CASSIGGANTEAFF
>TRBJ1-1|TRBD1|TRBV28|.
TGTGCCAGCAGTAGGGACAGGGTGGCTTTCTTT
CASSRDRVAFF
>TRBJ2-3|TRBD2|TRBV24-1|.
TGTGCCACCAGTGATTCTACTAGCGGGAGGCGAGATACGCAGTATTTT
CATSDSTSGRRDTQYF
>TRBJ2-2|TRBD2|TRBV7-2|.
TGTGCCAGCAGCTTCCTGACTAGCGGGAGGTCCGGGGAGCTGTTTTTT
CASSFLTSGRSGELFF
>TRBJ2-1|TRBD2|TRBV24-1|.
TGTGCCACCAGTGACATTAGCGGGAGGGCCTACAATGAGCAGTTCTTC
CATSDISGRAYNEQFF
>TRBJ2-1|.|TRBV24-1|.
TGTGCCACCAGTGATTTGGCGGGACCCGCGAGTGGTGAGCAGTTCTTC
CATSDLAGPASGEQFF
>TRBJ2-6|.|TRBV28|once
TGTGCCAGCACCTACGGGGGAGGTTCTGGGGCCAACGTCCTGACTTTC
CASTYGGGSGANVLTF
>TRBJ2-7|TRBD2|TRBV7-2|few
TGTGCCAGCAGCTTGGGACTAGCTGATGAGCAGTACTTC
CASSLGLADEQYF
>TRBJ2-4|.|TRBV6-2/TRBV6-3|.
TGTGCCAGCAGTTACCTGACGGGGTCCAAAAACATTCAGTACTTC
CASSYLTGSKNIQYF